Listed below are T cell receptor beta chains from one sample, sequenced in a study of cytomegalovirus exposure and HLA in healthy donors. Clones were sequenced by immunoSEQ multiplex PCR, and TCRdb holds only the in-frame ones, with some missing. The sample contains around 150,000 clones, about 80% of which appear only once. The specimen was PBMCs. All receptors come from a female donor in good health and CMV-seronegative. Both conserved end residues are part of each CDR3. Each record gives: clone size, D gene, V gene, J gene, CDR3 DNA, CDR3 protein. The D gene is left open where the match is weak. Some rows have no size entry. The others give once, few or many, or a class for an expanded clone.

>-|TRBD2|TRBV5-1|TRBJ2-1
TGCGCCAGCAGACCCGTGGCTAGCGGTTCCTACAATGAGCAGTTCTTC
CASRPVASGSYNEQFF
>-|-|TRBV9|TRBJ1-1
TGTGCCAGCAGCGTAGTGGGGAGGGGTGGATTGGGAACTGAAGCTTTCTTT
CASSVVGRGGLGTEAFF
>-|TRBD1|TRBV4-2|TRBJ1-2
TGTGCCAGCAGCCCGGGGACAGCCCAGCATGGCTACACCTTC
CASSPGTAQHGYTF
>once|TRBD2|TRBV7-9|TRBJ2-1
TGTGCCAGCAGCTTAGGGGGGAGCGGGGCCGGCCTCAATGAGCAGTTCTTC
CASSLGGSGAGLNEQFF
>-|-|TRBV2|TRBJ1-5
TGTGCCAGCAGCCGGGACAACAATCAGCCCCAGCATTTT
CASSRDNNQPQHF
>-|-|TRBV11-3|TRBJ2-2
TGTGCCAGCAGCTCCCTCGACACCGGGGAGCTGTTTTTT
CASSSLDTGELFF
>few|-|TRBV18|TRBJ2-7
TGTGCCAGCTCATGGACAGGGAGGGACGAGCAGTACTTC
CASSWTGRDEQYF
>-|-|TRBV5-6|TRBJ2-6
TGTGCCAGCAGCTCCCAGGGCTCTGGGGCCAACGTCCTGACTTTC
CASSSQGSGANVLTF
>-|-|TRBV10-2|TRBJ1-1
TGCGCCAGCAGTGAGAGGTCAGGGCTGAACACTGAAGCTTTCTTT
CASSERSGLNTEAFF
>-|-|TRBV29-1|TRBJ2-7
TGCAGCGCCTCGGGTTTCTACGAGCAGTACTTC
CSASGFYEQYF
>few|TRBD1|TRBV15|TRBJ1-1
TGTGCCACGCGCGTACAGGGGGAGGGCACTGAAGCTTTCTTT
CATRVQGEGTEAFF
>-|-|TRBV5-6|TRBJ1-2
TGTGCCAGCAGCTTGGGGGCAGATGGCTACACCTTC
CASSLGADGYTF
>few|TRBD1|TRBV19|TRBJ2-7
TGTGCCAGCTCAGTCAGGGGGAGCTCCTACGAGCAGTACTTC
CASSVRGSSYEQYF
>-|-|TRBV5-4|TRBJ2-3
TGTGCCAGCAGCCCCGGACTACCCTCTAGCACAGATACGCAGTATTTT
CASSPGLPSSTDTQYF
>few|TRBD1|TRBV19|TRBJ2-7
TGTGCCAGTAGGATGGGGGACAGGGGGGGCGAGCAGTACTTC
CASRMGDRGGEQYF
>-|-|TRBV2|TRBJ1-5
TGTGCCAGCAGTGAGGCGGTTGGTCAGCCCCAGCATTTT
CASSEAVGQPQHF
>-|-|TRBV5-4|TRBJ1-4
TGTGCCAGCAGCTTGATTGGTGGCTTGCCTAATGAAAAACTGTTTTTT
CASSLIGGLPNEKLFF
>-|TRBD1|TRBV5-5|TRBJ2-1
TGTGCCAGCAGCTGGGCTAGGACAGGGAAAAATGAGCAGTTCTTC
CASSWARTGKNEQFF
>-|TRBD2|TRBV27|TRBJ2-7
TGTGCCAGCAGTTTCACTAGCGGGGGGATCTACGAGCAGTACTTC
CASSFTSGGIYEQYF
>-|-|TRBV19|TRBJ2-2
TGTGCCAGTAGTATTCCCCAGGGTAGATCCGGGGAGCTGTTTTTT
CASSIPQGRSGELFF
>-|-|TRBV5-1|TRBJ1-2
TGCGCCAGCAGCTTGGCCGGGGTCTCGACCTACACCTTC
CASSLAGVSTYTF
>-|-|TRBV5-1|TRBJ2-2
TGCGCCAGCAGCGTACAGCTACCGAACACCGGGGAGCTGTTTTTT
CASSVQLPNTGELFF
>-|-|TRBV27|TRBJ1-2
TGTGCCAGAGCCCCGTGGGGGGGCTACTATGGCTACACCTTC
CARAPWGGYYGYTF
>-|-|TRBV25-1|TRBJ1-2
TGTGCCAGCAGTGTCGGACACCCCGAGGCGGGCTACACCTTC
CASSVGHPEAGYTF
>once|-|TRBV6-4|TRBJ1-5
TGTGCCAGCAGTGACCGGCAGGTCAATCAGCCCCAGCATTTT
CASSDRQVNQPQHF
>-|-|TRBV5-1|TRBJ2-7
TGCGCCAGCAGCCCCGGGAAGAACGAGCAGTACTTC
CASSPGKNEQYF
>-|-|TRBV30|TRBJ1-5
TGTGCCTGGAGTTACGGGGAGAATCAGCCCCAGCATTTT
CAWSYGENQPQHF